Below are 27 T cell receptor beta chains sequenced from a single sample in a study of blood T cell repertoires in COVID-19. Produced via immunoSEQ multiplex PCR; TCRdb's table is partial and in-frame only. This table holds about 280,000 clones, approximately 85% found once. Input material: peripheral blood. These receptors originate from a man in his late teens or twenties with active or convalescent COVID-19.

This clone was detected once. The chain has TRBV7-9 and TRBJ1-1; D possibly corresponds to TRBD1 (6 bases). The CDR3 has 13 amino acids. V was clipped by 5 bases and J by 5 bases, with 12 bases between them. Germline CDR1 SEHNR, CDR2 FQNEAQ (reference sequence). The CDR3 sequence: CASSTQQGTEAFF. CDR3 DNA sequence: TGTGCCAGCAGCACACAACAGGGAACTGAAGCTTTCTTT.

This rearrangement joins TRBV13 to TRBJ2-7; D not resolved. The germline V and J ends were trimmed by 0 bases and 6 bases, with 9 bases remaining between them. Germline V gene data show CDR1 as PRHDT and CDR2 as FYEKMQ (reference sequence). The CDR3 consists of 13 residues. CDR3 protein: CASSLGRSGEQYF. As DNA, the CDR3 is TGTGCCAGCAGCTTAGGCCGATCGGGCGAGCAGTACTTC.

The J gene is TRBJ1-1, the V gene TRBV19; TRBD1 aligns across 8 bases. This CDR3 has 13 residues. Looked up from germline, CDR1 is LNHDA and CDR2 is SQIVND (reference sequence). J lost 7 bases, V lost 10 bases, and 11 bases had no gene match. The CDR3 nucleotides read TGTGCCACCGCAGGGGGCTTCCCCTTTGAAGCTTTCTTT. Its protein product is CATAGGFPFEAFF.

J is TRBJ2-1 and V is TRBV9, with TRBD1 as a possible D gene (5 bases). V was cut by 4 bases and J by 4 bases, with 12 bases left in between. The CDR3 totals 14 residues. Germline loops: CDR1 SGDLS, CDR2 YYNGEE. The CDR3 region is CASSPGMGYNEQFF. CDR3 bases: TGTGCCAGCAGCCCAGGGATGGGTTACAATGAGCAGTTCTTC. The variable domain in full, with the rest retrieved from reference TRBV9 and TRBJ2-1, is DSGVTQTPKHLITATGQRVTLRCSPRSGDLSVYWYQQSLDQGLQFLIQYYNGEERAKGNILERFSAQQFPDLHSELNLSSLELGDSALYFCASSPGMGYNEQFFGPGTRLTVL.

The rearrangement uses TRBV6-5 and TRBJ1-5, with D unresolved. Trimming pared 5 bases from V and 3 bases from J, leaving 14 bases between. CDR1 is MNHEY, CDR2 SVGAGI, per germline. This CDR3 region has 15 residues. The CDR3 bases are TGTGCCAGCAGTCCCAGGACTGAAAACAATCAGCCCCAGCATTTT. It translates to CASSPRTENNQPQHF.

The gene calls are TRBV12-3 or TRBV12-4 and TRBJ2-1; D not certain. The V and J ends lost 11 bases and 8 bases respectively, with 10 bases between them. The CDR3 has 10 residues. DNA for the CDR3: TGTGCCTCCTTTCCCCATGAGCAGTTCTTC. Translated: CASFPHEQFF.

The chain links TRBV6-4 to TRBJ2-6; TRBD1 is a possible D gene (6 bases). This CDR3 comprises 21 residues. V was trimmed by 2 bases and J by 0 bases, leaving 23 bases between them. Germline CDR1 is MRHNA and CDR2 is SNTAGT. CDR3 amino acids: CASSDLPCVDSNTSGANVLTF. As DNA, the CDR3 is TGTGCCAGCAGTGACCTTCCCTGTGTGGACAGTAATACCTCTGGGGCCAACGTCCTGACTTTC.

As for this clone: This same CDR3 is encoded by further DNA sequences in the sample. The chain has TRBV10-3 and TRBJ2-7; D not certain. The CDR3 consists of 13 residues. The germline gives CDR1 ENHRY, CDR2 SYGVKD. The ends were cut back, 0 bases at V and 1 base at J, with 4 bases in the middle. CDR3 loop: CAISESLSYEQYF. Here the CDR3 DNA reads TGTGCCATCAGTGAGTCATTATCCTACGAGCAGTACTTC.

The V gene is TRBV7-9, the J gene TRBJ2-1; 7 bases are a match to TRBD1. In germline, CDR1 is SEHNR, CDR2 FQNEAQ (reference sequence). This CDR3 is built from 15 residues. V gave up 0 bases and J gave up 3 bases; unmatched junction bases: 2. CDR3 DNA sequence: TGTGCCAGCAGCTTAGCAGGGGGCTTCTACAATGAGCAGTTCTTC. Encoded protein: CASSLAGGFYNEQFF.

The chain carries TRBV9 and TRBJ2-7; TRBD1 aligns across 7 bases. This CDR3 has 15 residues. The germline V gene has CDR1 SGDLS and CDR2 YYNGEE. The junction had 3 bases not matched to a gene; V was cut back by 0 bases and J by 0 bases. CDR3: CASSVAGTDSYEQYF. CDR3 bases: TGTGCCAGCAGCGTAGCGGGGACAGACTCCTACGAGCAGTACTTC.

The CDR3 loop is CSDRGGIADTF. The CDR3 DNA is TGCAGCGACCGGGGGGGTATTGCGGACACCTTC. The V gene is TRBV29-1, the J gene TRBJ1-2; a possible D gene is TRBD1 (5 bases). V lost 7 bases and J lost 12, with 18 bases in between. Looked up from germline, CDR1 is SQVTM and CDR2 is ANQGSEA. The CDR3 spans 11 residues.

J is TRBJ2-3 and V is TRBV7-9, with no clear D. Looked up from germline, CDR1 is SEHNR and CDR2 is FQNEAQ (reference sequence). V dropped 1 base and J dropped 1 base, with 6 bases sitting between them. The CDR3 totals 14 residues. For the CDR3, the DNA is TGTGCCAGCAGCTTAGGGCCACGCACAGATACGCAGTATTTT. Amino acids: CASSLGPRTDTQYF. The full variable domain, rest sourced from reference TRBV7-9 and TRBJ2-3, is DTGVSQNPRHKITKRGQNVTFRCDPISEHNRLYWYRQTLGQGPEFLTYFQNEAQLEKSRLLSDRFSAERPKGSFSTLEIQRTEQGDSAMYLCASSLGPRTDTQYFGPGTRLTVL.

This clone was picked up a small number of times. The V gene is TRBV9, the J gene TRBJ1-1, with 9 bases aligning to TRBD1. V dropped 0 bases and J dropped 9; count of bases not matched to a gene: 3. The CDR3 is 13 residues long. Germline V gene lookup returns CDR1 SGDLS and CDR2 YYNGEE. The CDR3 region is CASSVGDREKAFF. CDR3 DNA: TGTGCCAGCAGCGTAGGGGACAGGGAAAAAGCTTTCTTT.

The rearrangement joins TRBV5-4 to TRBJ1-2, with unresolved D. CDR1 and CDR2 from the germline V gene are SGHNT and YYREEE (reference sequence). Between the trimmed V and J ends, which lost 0 bases and 3 bases, there was a span of 12 bases. CDR3 length: 15 residues. The CDR3 spells CASSLAENGDYGYTF. Written as DNA, the CDR3 is TGTGCCAGCAGCTTGGCCGAAAACGGGGACTATGGCTACACCTTC.

This clone has only one observation. The chain has TRBV6-6 and TRBJ1-6; D is possibly TRBD1 (6 bases). The CDR3 is made up of 20 amino acids. Germline assignment: CDR1 MNHNY and CDR2 SVGAGI (reference sequence). The V end lost 6 bases, the J end lost 1 base, and 25 bases lay between the germline ends. The CDR3 sequence is CASSVKTGIWGSSYNSPLHF. The CDR3 coding sequence is TGTGCCAGCAGCGTCAAAACAGGGATATGGGGATCGTCCTATAATTCACCCCTCCACTTT.

This sequence joins TRBV4-1 and TRBJ1-5, with 7 positions matching TRBD1. This CDR3 has 19 residues. After removal of 0 bases from V and 1 base from J, the junction contained 12 bases not matched to a gene. CDR1 and CDR2 from the germline V gene are MGHRA and YSYEKL. The CDR3 sequence: CASSQEGIVSGGSNQPQHF. The CDR3 DNA is TGCGCCAGCAGCCAAGAGGGGATAGTTTCAGGGGGAAGCAATCAGCCCCAGCATTTT.

The chain has TRBV10-1 and TRBJ2-2, with D tentatively TRBD1 (5 bases). The V gene's germline CDR1 is WNHNN and CDR2 SYGVQD (reference sequence). V lost 3 bases, J lost 6 bases, and 5 bases lay in between. This CDR3 has 12 residues. The CDR3: CASSEGAGELFF. DNA for the CDR3: TGCGCCAGCAGTGAAGGGGCCGGGGAGCTGTTTTTT.

This chain uses TRBV7-9 with TRBJ2-7, with 7 bases identical to TRBD1. Germline CDR1 SEHNR, CDR2 FQNEAQ (reference sequence). The CDR3 runs to 14 residues. After removal of 5 bases from V and 3 bases from J, the junction contained 7 bases not matched to a gene. The CDR3 DNA sequence: TGTGCCAGCAGCCAACAGGGGATAGTCTACGAGCAGTACTTC. It codes for CASSQQGIVYEQYF.

Comments on this clone: Other DNA sequences of this sample code for an identical CDR3. The chain has TRBV2 and TRBJ1-2; D is ambiguous. The V gene lost 6 bases and the J gene lost 5 bases, with 10 bases spanning the gap. The CDR3 covers 12 residues. Germline CDR1 is SNHLY and CDR2 is FYNNEI. The DNA for the CDR3 is TGTGCCAGCAGGGGCGGAGGGTATGGCTACACCTTC. It encodes CASRGGGYGYTF.

This rearrangement joins TRBV18 to TRBJ2-7, with 9 positions matching TRBD1. CDR1 is KGHSH, CDR2 LQKENI, per germline. J was trimmed by 3 bases and V by 3 bases; bases with no gene match: 3. The CDR3 has 14 residues. The CDR3 here is CASSPGQGSYEQYF. The CDR3 bases are TGTGCCAGCTCACCGGGACAGGGAAGCTACGAGCAGTACTTC.

This chain connects TRBV10-2 to TRBJ2-5; TRBD2 is a possible D gene (7 bases). Per germline, CDR1 WSHSY and CDR2 SAAADI. CDR3 size: 13 residues. V lost 6 bases to trimming and J lost 5 bases, with 13 bases between them. CDR3 sequence reads: CASSLKGGETQYF. The CDR3 region has the DNA TGCGCCAGCAGCTTAAAGGGGGGGGAGACCCAGTACTTC.

The chain carries TRBV19 and TRBJ2-7; D possibly corresponds to TRBD1 (6 bases). This CDR3 has 13 amino acids. From germline, CDR1 is LNHDA and CDR2 SQIVND (reference sequence). Trimming cost V 6 bases and J 2 bases, with 11 bases left between them. The CDR3 DNA follows: TGTGCCAGTAGGCACAGACAGGCCTACGAGCAGTACTTC. This encodes CASRHRQAYEQYF.

The chain links TRBV25-1 to TRBJ1-3; 9 bases agree with TRBD1. This CDR3 has 17 residues. V lost 7 bases, J lost 4 bases, and 14 bases stayed unmatched. Germline CDR1 reads MGHDK; CDR2 reads SYGVNS. The CDR3 spells CASTYGGQGTFGNTIYF. Here the CDR3 DNA reads TGTGCCAGCACCTATGGGGGACAGGGAACGTTCGGAAACACCATATATTTT.

This clone was observed a single time. The chain combines TRBV3-1 (or the pseudogene TRBV3-2) with TRBJ1-1; TRBD1 is a possible D gene (5 bases). The CDR3 spans 15 residues. V shed 2 bases and J shed 1 base, with 11 bases lying between them. Germline lookup yields CDR1 LGHDT and CDR2 YNNKEL (reference sequence). CDR3 loop: CASSQSVQGNTEAFF. For the CDR3, the DNA is TGTGCCAGCAGCCAATCCGTCCAGGGGAACACTGAAGCTTTCTTT.

This chain links TRBV5-4 with TRBJ2-5; D not resolved. The V end lost 4 bases, the J end lost 1 base, and 11 bases lay between the germline ends. From germline, CDR1 is SGHNT and CDR2 YYREEE (reference sequence). The CDR3 is 14 amino acids. CDR3 DNA sequence: TGTGCCAGCAGCCGACAAGTACCCCAAGAGACCCAGTACTTC. This encodes CASSRQVPQETQYF.

This chain joins TRBV10-3 and TRBJ1-1; D ambiguous. The V gene's germline CDR1 is ENHRY and CDR2 SYGVKD. The CDR3 runs 15 residues. Trimming took off 8 bases at V and 0 bases at J, with 16 bases between the two ends. CDR3 protein: CAIVKVGSLNTEAFF. The CDR3 DNA reads TGTGCCATCGTAAAGGTGGGCAGCTTGAACACTGAAGCTTTCTTT.

This clone was seen a single time. The rearrangement uses TRBV7-6 and TRBJ1-5, with TRBD1 as a possible D gene (5 bases). Trimming removed 1 base from V and 6 bases from J, with 13 bases in between. This CDR3 has 15 residues. The germline CDR1 and CDR2 sequences are SGHVS and FNYEAQ. For the CDR3, the DNA is TGTGCCAGCAGCTTAGGTGGGCAGGGAAGTCAGCCCCAGCATTTT. Translation gives CASSLGGQGSQPQHF.